The rows below give T cell receptor beta chains drawn from one sample of a study of T-cell memory formation after mild COVID-19. Each CDR3 protein gets one entry after TCRdb re-called the 5' RACE reads with MiXCR. This table has 150,000 or so distinct CDR3 sequences, 25% appearing once. Sequenced material: PBMCs or a T cell subset sorted from them (not recorded which). Receptors were obtained from an adult woman who had mild COVID-19 (a few samples of this study predate the infection). Cell type and time point are not known. Each CDR3 is given without its conserved first and last residue. Clone size, where shown, is once, few, many, or a class for clones that have expanded.

j_call clone_size v_call cdr3_aa
TRBJ2-1 - TRBV20-1 SALLAGVDTSYNEQF
TRBJ2-2 few TRBV29-1 SVVTPGELF
TRBJ1-5 - TRBV12-3/TRBV12-4 ASSLPGAGGADQPQH
TRBJ1-5 many TRBV20-1 SARKGRDSFDGGNQPQH
TRBJ2-7 many TRBV20-1 SVAEDRGLYEQY
TRBJ2-1 - TRBV25-1 ASSEYSGSEQF
TRBJ2-3 many TRBV6-4 ASSDSTSGAQY
TRBJ1-2 - TRBV20-1 SARDIDGTGGVYGYT
TRBJ2-5 few TRBV12-3/TRBV12-4 ASSLSSAQETQY
TRBJ2-1 - TRBV4-2 ASSPLSGEQF